The table lists the clone carrying this TCR beta chain with a few counts. Its antigen is unidentified. The data originate from a study of immune heterogeneity within non-small cell lung tumors. At the level of the study: With respect to histology, the tumors encompassed several squamous cell carcinomas, 9 to 11 non-squamous carcinomas and 1 not otherwise specified.

A first 10-cycle multiplex round used 32 V-gene and 13 J-gene primers on TCR beta CDR3. Each CDR3 protein is one row after TCRdb ran MiXCR on the multiplex PCR reads. The data hold approximately 9,800 distinct CDR3 sequences, with less than 20% observed a single time. Per sample, roughly 570 ng of bulk tumor genomic DNA was the template used. From each primary tumor, several far-apart biopsies were obtained during surgery. Patients underwent curative surgery for non-small cell lung cancer (untreated and newly diagnosed). The study drew donors from newly diagnosed non-small cell lung cancer patients having surgery with curative intent. Whole-study findings and limits: Tumor sites within a patient were found to share identical dominant CDR3 beta clonotypes, and site-unique high-frequency clones were also present. T-cell receptor beta clonotypes at high frequency differed largely between individual patients.

This sequence was found in a man aged 40-50 years with non-small cell lung cancer. Material for sequencing was lung tumor tissue.

The CDR3 coding sequence is TGTGCCAGCAGCCATGGGGGGGGCCCTAGCTGGGGGGAGCTGTTTTTT. Translation: CASSHGGGPSWGELFF. The gene calls are TRBV4-2 and TRBJ2-2; D is perhaps TRBD2 (7 bases). Trimming stripped 3 bases from V and 8 bases from J, with 19 bases between. The CDR3 is 16 amino acids. From germline, CDR1 is LGHNA and CDR2 YNFKEQ.